A single sample is the source of the 30 T cell receptor beta chains below, sequenced in a study of cytomegalovirus exposure and HLA in healthy donors. Sequencing used immunoSEQ multiplex PCR; TCRdb keeps in-frame clones, though not all of them. The table shows about 160,000 clones, with more than 75% occurring only once. The sequenced sample was PBMCs. Source of these receptors: a man between 18 and 29 years old in good health and CMV-seronegative.

The V call is TRBV19, the J call TRBJ1-5; D call uncertain. Per germline, CDR1 LNHDA and CDR2 SQIVND (reference sequence). The CDR3 runs 15 residues. Trimming removed 3 bases from V and 0 bases from J, with 9 bases in between. The CDR3: CASSMWASSNQPQHF. In DNA, the CDR3 is TGTGCCAGTAGTATGTGGGCATCTAGCAATCAGCCCCAGCATTTT.

This clone was seen a single time. This rearrangement joins TRBV5-1 to TRBJ1-4, with D possibly matching TRBD1 (5 bases). Trimming left V 0 bases short and J 7 bases short, with 10 bases between. Germline CDR1 reads SGHRS; CDR2 reads YFSETQ. CDR3 length: 14 residues. The CDR3, as DNA: TGCGCCAGCAGCTTGGTGGGGCAGGGTGAAAAACTGTTTTTT. Residues: CASSLVGQGEKLFF.

J is TRBJ1-1 and V is TRBV10-3, with 7 bases aligning to TRBD1. V shed 3 bases, J shed 5 bases, and the junction held 6 bases outside the gene matches. From germline, CDR1 is ENHRY and CDR2 SYGVKD. This CDR3 region has 14 residues. This chain's CDR3 is CAISDLTGKTEAFF. For the CDR3, the DNA is TGTGCCATCAGTGATCTGACAGGGAAGACTGAAGCTTTCTTT.

The J gene is TRBJ2-7, the V gene TRBV18; TRBD2 agrees at 12 bases. The V gene end was trimmed by 3 bases and the J gene end by 5 bases; junction bases not matched to a gene: 2. This CDR3 contains 14 residues. CDR1 KGHSH and CDR2 LQKENI come from the germline V gene. The CDR3 is CASSPTSGSHEQYF. CDR3 DNA: TGTGCCAGCTCACCGACTAGCGGGAGCCACGAGCAGTACTTC.

A single count supports this clone. The chain combines TRBV28 with TRBJ2-5, with 7 bases identical to TRBD1. This CDR3 has 15 residues. The germline V gene encodes CDR1 MDHEN and CDR2 SYDVKM. Trimming at V came to 5 bases and at J to 1 base, leaving 7 bases not matched to a gene. CDR3 in amino acids: CASSIQDRLQETQYF. As DNA, the CDR3 is TGTGCCAGCAGTATCCAGGACAGGCTCCAAGAGACCCAGTACTTC. The full variable domain, in which reference TRBV28 and TRBJ2-5 provide the parts outside the CDR3, is DVKVTQSSRYLVKRTGEKVFLECVQDMDHENMFWYRQDPGLGLRLIYFSYDVKMKEKGDIPEGYSVSREKKERFSLILESASTNQTSMYLCASSIQDRLQETQYFGPGTRLLVL.

This clone was recorded a few times. A junction boundary mismatches the germline segment, possibly from a read error. The CDR3 is CASSPQGGTGELFF. DNA of the CDR3: TGTGCTAGCAGCCCCCAGGGAGGGACCGGGGAGCTGTTTTTT. The rearrangement uses TRBV7-7 and TRBJ2-2, with 7 bases aligning to TRBD2. The CDR3 consists of 14 residues. Germline V CDR1 and CDR2: SSHAT, FNYEAQ (reference sequence).

This sequence joins TRBV7-9 and TRBJ2-7, with D unresolved. Germline CDR1 is SEHNR and CDR2 is FQNEAQ (reference sequence). This CDR3 has 12 residues. The ends were cut back, 1 base at V and 5 bases at J, with 6 bases in the middle. In DNA, the CDR3 is TGTGCCAGCAGCTTAGAAAGCCACGAGCAGTACTTC. The encoded protein is CASSLESHEQYF.

CDR3 nucleotide sequence: TGCGCCAGCAGCCAAGGGCTTGAAGCTTTCTTT. Encoded protein: CASSQGLEAFF. The V gene is TRBV4-1, the J gene TRBJ1-1; no definite D call. V dropped 1 base and J dropped 7 bases, with 4 bases sitting between them. The CDR3 extends over 11 amino acids. CDR1 MGHRA and CDR2 YSYEKL come from the germline V gene.

The chain links TRBV27 to TRBJ2-2; D is unclear. The germline V and J ends were trimmed by 2 bases and 6 bases, with 7 bases remaining between them. This CDR3 is 13 amino acids long. CDR1 is MNHEY and CDR2 is SMNVEV in the germline V gene (reference sequence). CDR3 in amino acids: CASSLIQAGELFF. Here the CDR3 DNA reads TGTGCCAGCAGTTTAATCCAGGCCGGGGAGCTGTTTTTT.

The chain joins TRBV15 to TRBJ1-2; no firm D call. Germline-derived CDR1 and CDR2 are LNHNV and YYDKDF (reference sequence). Trimming stripped 0 bases from V and 7 bases from J, with 12 bases between. The CDR3 is 14 residues long. The CDR3 DNA sequence: TGTGCCACCAGCAGAGAGAGGGAGGTCACTGGCTACACCTTC. Translation gives CATSREREVTGYTF.

This rearrangement joins TRBV6-5 to TRBJ1-4, with D perhaps TRBD1 (5 bases). V shed 6 bases and J shed 5 bases, with 16 bases lying between them. The CDR3 loop spans 15 amino acids. Germline assignment: CDR1 MNHEY and CDR2 SVGAGI. The CDR3: CASSPQGDRNEKLFF. The CDR3 DNA sequence: TGTGCCAGCAGCCCCCAGGGTGATAGAAATGAAAAACTGTTTTTT.

The CDR3 bases are TGTGCCACCACTACAGGGGGGTCAGATACGCAGTATTTT. Translating gives CATTTGGSDTQYF. The rearrangement links TRBV19 to TRBJ2-3; 8 bases line up with TRBD1. Per the germline V gene, CDR1 is LNHDA and CDR2 is SQIVND (reference sequence). V shed 10 bases, J shed 4 bases, and the junction held 7 bases outside the gene matches. This CDR3 region has 13 residues.

Only one count was recorded for this clone. This rearrangement joins TRBV11-2 to TRBJ2-5, with TRBD2 identical over 7 bases. The length of the CDR3 is 12 residues. Germline-derived CDR1 and CDR2 are SGHAT and FQNNGV. V gave up 5 bases and J gave up 5 bases; unmatched junction bases: 2. The CDR3 nucleotides are TGTGCCAGCAGCCCCGGGAGGGAGACCCAGTACTTC. Encoded protein: CASSPGRETQYF.

The chain links TRBV6-1 to TRBJ2-1; possible D gene TRBD2, 6 bases. The CDR3 runs to 12 residues. Trimming shortened V by 6 bases and J by 9 bases, and 12 bases separated the two germline ends. Germline V gene data show CDR1 as MNHNS and CDR2 as SASEGT. This CDR3 reads CASRGGEGEQFF. Here the CDR3 DNA reads TGTGCCAGCAGGGGAGGTGAGGGTGAGCAGTTCTTC.

The chain recombines TRBV5-1 with TRBJ1-1; TRBD1 agrees at 10 bases. Looked up from germline, CDR1 is SGHRS and CDR2 is YFSETQ. V was clipped by 2 bases and J by 0 bases; unmatched bases: 7. The CDR3 loop spans 17 amino acids. The CDR3 region is CASSFSDRGLMNTEAFF. The CDR3 DNA follows: TGCGCCAGCAGCTTCTCCGACAGGGGGCTCATGAACACTGAAGCTTTCTTT.

The chain is built from TRBV4-1 and TRBJ2-1, with 9 nucleotides matching TRBD2. V trimming: 1 base; J trimming: 15 bases; junction bases outside the gene matches: 13. The CDR3 contains 15 residues. Germline CDR1 reads MGHRA; CDR2 reads YSYEKL. The CDR3 reads CASSQVGGRALDLFF. In nucleotides, the CDR3 is TGCGCCAGCAGCCAAGTCGGCGGGAGGGCCCTCGATCTGTTCTTC.

This clone was detected only a few times. J is TRBJ2-7 and V is TRBV6-1; a weak D match, TRBD1 (5 bases). CDR1 is MNHNS, CDR2 SASEGT, per germline. The ends were cut back, 6 bases at V and 6 bases at J, with 12 bases in the middle. This CDR3 comprises 12 residues. CDR3 DNA: TGTGCCAGCAGGGCAGGGCGATCCGAGCAGTACGTC. Residues: CASRAGRSEQYV.

The V gene is TRBV7-8, the J gene TRBJ1-5; 7 bases line up with TRBD1. The CDR3 is 15 amino acids. Germline trimming cut 5 bases from V and 7 bases from J; bases unmatched to any gene: 11. Germline-derived CDR1 and CDR2 are SGHVS and FQNEAQ. The CDR3: CASSVLQGPSQPQHF. The CDR3 DNA sequence: TGTGCCAGCAGCGTCTTACAGGGGCCAAGCCAGCCCCAGCATTTT.

This clone came up once. The chain uses TRBV4-1 and TRBJ2-7; a possible D gene is TRBD1 (6 bases). V was clipped by 2 bases and J by 4 bases, with 12 bases between them. The germline V gene encodes CDR1 MGHRA and CDR2 YSYEKL. The CDR3 runs 14 residues. CDR3 region: CASSQRETGYEQYV. CDR3 sequence (DNA): TGCGCCAGCAGCCAAAGGGAGACAGGATACGAGCAGTACGTC.

The chain links TRBV29-1 to TRBJ2-7, with D possibly TRBD2 on 6 matching bases. The V end was cut by 0 bases, the J end by 2 bases, with 11 bases between. This CDR3 contains 14 residues. Germline values: CDR1 SQVTM, CDR2 ANQGSEA. The CDR3 protein is CSVEESSGPYEQYF. The CDR3 DNA reads TGCAGCGTTGAAGAGAGTAGCGGCCCCTACGAGCAGTACTTC.

The V and J genes are TRBV7-9 and TRBJ2-7; 9 positions agree with TRBD1. V trimming: 6 bases; J trimming: 5 bases; junction bases outside the gene matches: 11. The CDR3 is made up of 15 amino acids. Germline V lookup: CDR1 SEHNR, CDR2 FQNEAQ (reference sequence). In DNA form, the CDR3 reads TGTGCCAGCAGTTACTCCGGGACAGGGCTTGACGAGCAGTACTTC. Amino acids: CASSYSGTGLDEQYF.

The rearrangement joins TRBV6-1 to TRBJ2-5; 13 bases match TRBD2. The CDR3 loop spans 16 amino acids. Germline trimming cut 6 bases from V and 5 bases from J; bases unmatched to any gene: 9. Germline values: CDR1 MNHNS, CDR2 SASEGT. CDR3 region: CASRELAGGRRETQYF. The DNA for the CDR3 is TGTGCCAGCAGAGAACTAGCGGGGGGGCGGCGCGAGACCCAGTACTTC.

The V gene is TRBV7-9, the J gene TRBJ2-1; D is unresolved. The CDR3 runs to 14 residues. Germline V gene sequence: CDR1 SEHNR, CDR2 FQNEAQ (reference sequence). V lost 3 bases and J lost 3, with 9 bases in between. The CDR3 DNA reads TGTGCCAGCAGCTTGTTAGTTGTCTACAATGAGCAGTTCTTC. This encodes CASSLLVVYNEQFF.

This clone has a handful of counts. The V gene is TRBV19, the J gene TRBJ1-2; 7 nucleotides align to TRBD1. The J segment lost 2 bases and the V segment lost 1 base, leaving 1 base of the junction unmatched. Germline V gene lookup returns CDR1 LNHDA and CDR2 SQIVND (reference sequence). There are 14 residues in the CDR3. The CDR3 sequence is CASSIVQGNYGYTF. In DNA form, the CDR3 reads TGTGCCAGTAGTATAGTACAGGGGAACTATGGCTACACCTTC.

The chain uses TRBV27 and TRBJ2-3, with 10 positions matching TRBD2. The trim removed 6 bases at V and 6 bases at J, leaving 9 bases unmatched. This CDR3 contains 15 residues. CDR1 and CDR2 (germline): MNHEY, SMNVEV (reference sequence). The CDR3 coding sequence is TGTGCCAGCAGACAACTAGCGGGAAATTCGGATACGCAGTATTTT. Translating gives CASRQLAGNSDTQYF.

The chain joins TRBV5-1 to TRBJ2-1; 7 bases align to TRBD1. Germline loops: CDR1 SGHRS, CDR2 YFSETQ. J gave up 10 bases and V 0 bases, and 1 base lay outside the gene matches. The CDR3 length is 12 residues. CDR3 sequence (DNA): TGCGCCAGCAGCTTGGGGACAGGAGAGCAGTTCTTC. Translation gives CASSLGTGEQFF.

J is TRBJ2-1 and V is TRBV28; D remains unclear. This CDR3 region has 15 residues. Trimming took 4 bases from V and 0 from J, leaving 10 bases between them. Germline CDR1 MDHEN, CDR2 SYDVKM. This CDR3 is CASSSGRSSYNEQFF. DNA of the CDR3: TGTGCCAGCAGTTCCGGTCGAAGCTCCTACAATGAGCAGTTCTTC.

The chain joins TRBV14 to TRBJ1-3; no clear D. Per germline, CDR1 SGHDN and CDR2 FVKESK. The CDR3 is 15 amino acids. Deletions cut 0 bases from V and 0 bases from J, with 6 bases between. The CDR3 DNA is TGTGCCAGCAGCCAAGATATGTTCTCTGGAAACACCATATATTTT. This gives the protein CASSQDMFSGNTIYF.

The V gene is TRBV27, the J gene TRBJ2-1; no reliable D call. The germline V and J ends were trimmed by 2 bases and 4 bases, with 6 bases remaining between them. The V gene's germline CDR1 is MNHEY and CDR2 SMNVEV (reference sequence). CDR3 length equals 13 residues. Here the CDR3 reads CASSLSEYNEQFF. CDR3 DNA sequence: TGTGCCAGCAGTTTAAGCGAATACAATGAGCAGTTCTTC.

The genes are TRBV2 and TRBJ2-1, with TRBD2 matching 12 bases. The CDR3 consists of 15 residues. V dropped 10 bases and J dropped 7; count of bases not matched to a gene: 11. The V gene's germline CDR1 is SNHLY and CDR2 FYNNEI. The DNA for the CDR3 is TGTGCCACCCGCGGGACTAGCGGGTCGGGTAATGAGCAGTTCTTC. Amino acid sequence: CATRGTSGSGNEQFF.